This entry concerns a single T cell receptor beta chain. Only in-frame clones appear in the TCRdb table, and some are missing; sequencing was by immunoSEQ multiplex PCR. Of some 200,000 clones in the sample, roughly 87% were seen once. This entry comes from a study of blood T cell repertoires in COVID-19. Germline assignment: CDR1 LGHDT and CDR2 YNNKEL (reference sequence). The J segment lost 3 bases and the V segment lost 4 bases, leaving 6 bases of the junction unmatched. This CDR3 comprises 16 residues. The sequence was obtained from a man aged 60 to 75 with active or convalescent COVID-19. The gene calls are TRBV3-1 (or the pseudogene TRBV3-2) and TRBJ2-1; 10 nucleotides line up with TRBD2. Sequenced input: peripheral blood. Here the CDR3 reads CASSRVLAGFYNEQFF. The CDR3 DNA follows: TGTGCCAGCAGCCGAGTACTAGCGGGGTTCTACAATGAGCAGTTCTTC.